The 2 T cell receptor beta chains listed next were all sequenced from one sample in a study of blood T cell repertoires in COVID-19. The data were produced by immunoSEQ multiplex PCR, yet TCRdb's version contains in-frame clones alone and is incomplete. The sample has some 96,000 clones, 87% seen once. Sequenced material: peripheral blood. These receptors came from a young man in a cohort sampled during active COVID-19.

The chain combines TRBV2 with TRBJ2-7, with a weak D call TRBD2 (7 bases). V was clipped by 6 bases and J by 3 bases, with 18 bases between them. The CDR3 length is 15 residues. Germline V CDR1 and CDR2: SNHLY, FYNNEI. The CDR3 loop reads CASRGRDTYYYEQYF. CDR3 nucleotides: TGTGCCAGCAGGGGGAGGGACACCTACTACTACGAGCAGTACTTC.

The CDR3 reads CASSGRGTDTQYF. The CDR3 DNA follows: TGTGCCAGCAGCGGCAGGGGCACAGATACGCAGTATTTT. The chain employs TRBV27 and TRBJ2-3; TRBD1 is a possible D gene (5 bases). V dropped 6 bases and J dropped 1 base, with 8 bases sitting between them. Per the germline V gene, CDR1 is MNHEY and CDR2 is SMNVEV (reference sequence). The CDR3 sequence is 13 residues long.